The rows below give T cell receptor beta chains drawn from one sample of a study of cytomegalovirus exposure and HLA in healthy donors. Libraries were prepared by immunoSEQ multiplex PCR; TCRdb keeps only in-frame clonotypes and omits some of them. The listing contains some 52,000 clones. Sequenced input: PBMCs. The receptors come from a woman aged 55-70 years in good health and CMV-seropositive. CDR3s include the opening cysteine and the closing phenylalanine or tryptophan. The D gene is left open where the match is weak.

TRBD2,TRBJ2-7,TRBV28,CASSSPGIAGGTRYEQYF,TGTGCCAGCAGTTCCCCCGGTATAGCGGGGGGGACCCGCTACGAGCAGTACTTC
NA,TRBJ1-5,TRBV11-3,CASSSGVGVGQPQHF,TGTGCCAGCAGCTCAGGCGTCGGGGTCGGTCAGCCCCAGCATTTT
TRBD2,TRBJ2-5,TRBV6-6,CASSRLAGGQETQYF,TGTGCCAGCAGCCGACTAGCGGGGGGGCAAGAGACCCAGTACTTC
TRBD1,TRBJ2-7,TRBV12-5,CASAPGPGTVSYEQYF,TGTGCTAGTGCCCCCGGGCCCGGGACAGTTTCCTACGAGCAGTACTTC
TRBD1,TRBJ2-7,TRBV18,CASSQAGTGEYEQYF,TGTGCCAGCTCACAAGCCGGGACAGGGGAGTACGAGCAGTACTTC
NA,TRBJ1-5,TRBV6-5,CASSQKGRSNQPQHF,TGTGCCAGCAGTCAAAAGGGGCGCAGCAATCAGCCCCAGCATTTT
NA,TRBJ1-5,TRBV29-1,CSVGQAVNQPQHF,TGCAGCGTTGGACAGGCCGTTAATCAGCCCCAGCATTTT
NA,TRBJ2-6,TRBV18,CASSPFGGGANVLTF,TGTGCCAGCTCACCGTTTGGCGGGGGGGCCAACGTCCTGACTTTC
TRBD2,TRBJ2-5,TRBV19,CASSIVLAGWSGETQYF,TGTGCCAGTAGTATAGTGCTAGCGGGGTGGTCCGGGGAGACCCAGTACTTC
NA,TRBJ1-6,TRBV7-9,CASSLLTGTNSPLHF,TGTGCCAGCAGCTTATTGACGGGAACCAATTCACCCCTCCACTTT
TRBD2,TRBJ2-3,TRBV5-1,CASSVAGRGGHTDTQYF,TGCGCCAGCAGCGTGGCCGGGCGGGGGGGACACACAGATACGCAGTATTTT
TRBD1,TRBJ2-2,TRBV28,CASSPGGPNTGELFF,TGTGCCAGCAGCCCAGGGGGTCCGAACACCGGGGAGCTGTTTTTT
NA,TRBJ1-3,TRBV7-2,CASSPRRTGVTGNTIYF,TGTGCCAGCAGCCCGAGGAGAACGGGGGTCACTGGAAACACCATATATTTT
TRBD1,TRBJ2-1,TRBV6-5,CATVFQGQGYNEQFF,TGTGCCACGGTCTTCCAAGGACAGGGCTACAATGAGCAGTTCTTC
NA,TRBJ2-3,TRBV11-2,CASTTGVTDTQYF,TGTGCCAGCACTACGGGGGTCACAGATACGCAGTATTTT
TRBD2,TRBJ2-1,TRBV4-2,CASSQDLPSGGSDNEQFF,TGTGCCAGCAGCCAAGATCTCCCTAGCGGGGGGTCTGACAATGAGCAGTTCTTC
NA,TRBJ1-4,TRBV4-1,CASSPDGGLTNEKLFF,TGCGCCAGCAGCCCAGATGGTGGGCTGACTAATGAAAAACTGTTTTTT
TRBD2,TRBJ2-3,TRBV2,CASRVRLAGGRVDTQYF,TGTGCCAGCAGGGTCAGACTAGCGGGGGGCCGTGTAGATACGCAGTATTTT
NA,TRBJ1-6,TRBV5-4,CASSSQGGQHNSPLHF,TGTGCCAGCAGCTCCCAAGGCGGACAGCATAATTCACCCCTCCACTTT
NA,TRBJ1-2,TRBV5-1,CASSLSPGIISGYTF,TGCGCCAGCAGCTTGTCGCCAGGGATAATTTCTGGCTACACCTTC
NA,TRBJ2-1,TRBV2,CASSEYGDPYNEQFF,TGTGCCAGCAGTGAATACGGAGACCCCTACAATGAGCAGTTCTTC
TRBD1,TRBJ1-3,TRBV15,CATSSGTASGNTIYF,TGTGCCACCAGCAGTGGGACAGCCTCTGGAAACACCATATATTTT
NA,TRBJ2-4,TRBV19,CASSSAGQTLAGKNIQYF,TGTGCCAGTAGTTCAGCGGGCCAAACGCTTGCGGGCAAAAACATTCAGTACTTC
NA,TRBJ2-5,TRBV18,CASSPPLPGEETQYF,TGTGCCAGCTCACCGCCTCTTCCAGGGGAGGAGACCCAGTACTTC
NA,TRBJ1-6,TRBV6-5,CASSYSGGLGNSPLHF,TGTGCCAGCAGTTACTCGGGTGGACTGGGCAATTCACCCCTCCACTTT
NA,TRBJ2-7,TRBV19,CASSMTDKSYEQYF,TGTGCCAGTAGTATGACGGACAAGTCCTACGAGCAGTACTTC
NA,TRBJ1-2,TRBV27,CASSLVREPSYGYTF,TGTGCCAGCAGTTTAGTTCGGGAACCGAGCTATGGCTACACCTTC
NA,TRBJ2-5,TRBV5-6,CASSLVRGQETQYF,TGTGCCAGCAGCTTAGTCCGGGGCCAAGAGACCCAGTACTTC
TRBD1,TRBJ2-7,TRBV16,CASSQYRGEQYF,TGTGCCAGCAGCCAATACAGGGGCGAGCAGTACTTC
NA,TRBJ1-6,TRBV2,CASSYGGRSSYNSPLHF,TGTGCCAGCAGTTATGGGGGCAGAAGCTCCTATAATTCACCCCTCCACTTT
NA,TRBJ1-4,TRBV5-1,CASSRVATNEKLFF,TGCGCCAGCAGCCGGGTGGCAACTAATGAAAAACTGTTTTTT
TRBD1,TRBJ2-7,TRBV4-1,CASSQGGGRGQDEQYF,TGCGCCAGCAGCCAAGGTGGGGGCAGGGGGCAAGACGAGCAGTACTTC
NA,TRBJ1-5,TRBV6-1,CASSPTVFSNQPQHF,TGTGCCAGCAGCCCTACAGTATTTAGCAATCAGCCCCAGCATTTT
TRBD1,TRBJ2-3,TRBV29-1,CSGEQGVGTDTQYF,TGCAGCGGAGAACAGGGGGTTGGCACAGATACGCAGTATTTT
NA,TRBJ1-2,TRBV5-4,CASSLAGEGGYGYTF,TGTGCCAGCAGCTTGGCCGGGGAGGGGGGATATGGCTACACCTTC
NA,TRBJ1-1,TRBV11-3,CASSLSGVNTEAFF,TGTGCCAGCAGCTTATCGGGGGTGAACACTGAAGCTTTCTTT
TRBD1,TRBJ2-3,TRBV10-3,CAISESGTGSVTDTQYF,TGTGCCATCAGTGAATCCGGGACAGGGTCGGTTACAGATACGCAGTATTTT
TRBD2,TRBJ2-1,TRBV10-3,CAISELLTSGGLDEQFF,TGTGCCATCAGTGAGCTACTGACTAGCGGGGGGTTAGATGAGCAGTTCTTC
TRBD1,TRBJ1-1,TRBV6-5,CASSRGQGGNAFF,TGTGCCAGCAGCCGGGGACAGGGGGGAAACGCTTTCTTT
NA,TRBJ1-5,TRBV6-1,CASRVVAGEEQPQHF,TGTGCCAGCAGGGTCGTGGCAGGGGAAGAGCAGCCCCAGCATTTT
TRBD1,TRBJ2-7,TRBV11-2,CASSFSSGQAYEQYF,TGTGCCAGCAGCTTTAGCTCGGGACAGGCCTACGAGCAGTACTTC
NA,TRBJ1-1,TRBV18,CASSLVAGNGRWTEAFF,TGTGCCAGCTCACTCGTCGCAGGCAACGGAAGGTGGACTGAAGCTTTCTTT
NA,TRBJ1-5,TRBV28,CASSWGGGSNQPQHF,TGTGCCAGCAGTTGGGGAGGAGGAAGCAATCAGCCCCAGCATTTT
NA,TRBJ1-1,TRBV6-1,CASTRQAGNTEAFF,TGTGCCAGCACCCGACAGGCTGGGAACACTGAAGCTTTCTTT
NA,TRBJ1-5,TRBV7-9,CASSRGNQPQHF,TGTGCCAGCAGCAGGGGGAATCAGCCCCAGCATTTT
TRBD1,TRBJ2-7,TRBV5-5,CASSLAGQSAYEQYF,TGTGCCAGCAGCTTGGCGGGACAGAGCGCCTACGAGCAGTACTTC
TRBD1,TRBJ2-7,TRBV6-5,CASSRQGEGEQYF,TGTGCCAGCAGCAGACAGGGGGAAGGCGAGCAGTACTTC
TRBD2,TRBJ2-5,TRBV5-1,CASSLGASGGQETQYF,TGCGCCAGCAGCTTGGGGGCTAGCGGGGGGCAAGAGACCCAGTACTTC
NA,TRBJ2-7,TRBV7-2,CASSVDGKAYEQYF,TGTGCCAGCAGCGTCGACGGGAAAGCCTACGAGCAGTACTTC
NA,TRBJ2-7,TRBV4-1,CASSPKTSLDSYEQYF,TGCGCCAGCAGCCCTAAGACTAGTCTCGACTCCTACGAGCAGTACTTC
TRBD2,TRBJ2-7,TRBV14,CASSQDGRSGTYEQYF,TGTGCCAGCAGCCAAGACGGGAGGAGTGGTACCTACGAGCAGTACTTC
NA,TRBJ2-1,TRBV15,CATSEGLAYNEQFF,TGTGCCACCAGCGAGGGACTGGCATACAATGAGCAGTTCTTC
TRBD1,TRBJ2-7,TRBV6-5,CATKGPGGIYEQYF,TGTGCCACTAAGGGACCAGGGGGCATCTACGAGCAGTACTTC
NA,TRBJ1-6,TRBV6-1,CASSEASRGGSYNSPLHF,TGTGCCAGCAGTGAAGCCTCCAGGGGCGGCTCCTATAATTCACCCCTCCACTTT
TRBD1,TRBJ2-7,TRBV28,CASTEPTGNYEQYF,TGTGCCAGCACCGAACCGACAGGGAACTACGAGCAGTACTTC
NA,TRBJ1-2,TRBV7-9,CASSFFGGYTF,TGTGCCAGCAGCTTCTTCGGTGGCTACACCTTC
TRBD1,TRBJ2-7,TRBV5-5,CASSLAGQSSYEQYF,TGTGCCAGCAGCTTGGCGGGACAGAGCTCCTACGAGCAGTACTTC